The sequence of this T cell receptor (beta chain) was determined in a study of Ad26.COV2.S vaccination and SARS-CoV-2 variants. The count of this clone is one. Germline V gene data show CDR1 as ENHRY and CDR2 as SYGVKD. The CDR3 spans 20 residues. V gave up 3 bases and J gave up 0 bases, with 24 bases separating them. The table came from immunoSEQ multiplex PCR; TCRdb's copy has only in-frame clones and leaves some out. This sample has 350,000 to 450,000 clones, with roughly 81% found just once. The sample's treatment: some 20 received Ad26.COV2.S at low or high dose, single or two shots; several received placebo; per-sample allocation not given. Day 63 after the first vaccine or placebo injection was the time point for sampling.

The chain recombines TRBV10-3 with TRBJ1-5; maybe TRBD1 (5 bases). This TCR derives from a person aged 18 to 65 who received the Ad26.COV2.S COVID-19 vaccine or a placebo. The starting material was peripheral blood, obtained in a trial of Ad26.COV2.S vaccine versus placebo. This chain's CDR3 is CAISETPPALTASSNQPQHF. CDR3 nucleotides: TGTGCCATCAGTGAAACTCCCCCCGCTCTGACAGCCTCTAGCAATCAGCCCCAGCATTTT.